The 9 T cell receptor beta chains in this list originate from one sample, sequenced in a study of CD8+CD57+ T cells in acquired aplastic anemia. The authors sequenced patients whose flow cytometry had shown CD8+CD57+ cell expansion. It was genomic DNA that served as the template for profiling TCR beta VDJ and CDR3. TCRdb reprocessed the reads via MiXCR and lists one record per CDR3 protein. This sample has more than 150,000 distinct CDR3 sequences, with approximately 50% found just once. The sequenced sample was sorted CD4+, CD8+, or CD8+CD57+ T cells (not recorded which) from PBMCs. The receptors here all came from a human donor with aplastic anemia.

This sequence joins TRBV12-3 or TRBV12-4 and TRBJ1-1, with D unresolved. V was pared by 7 bases and J by 0 bases, with 6 bases between. The CDR3 length is 12 residues. The CDR3 DNA sequence: TGTGCCAGCAATTATATGAACACTGAAGCTTTCTTT. Its translation: CASNYMNTEAFF.

Many counts were recorded for this clonotype. V usage is TRBV20-1 and J usage is TRBJ1-5; tentative D call: TRBD1 (6 bases). V dropped 6 bases and J dropped 5 bases, with 17 bases sitting between them. This CDR3 region has 14 residues. Per germline, CDR1 DFQATT and CDR2 SNEGSKA (reference sequence). CDR3 sequence reads: CSAKRGGRDQPQHF. The CDR3 DNA reads TGCAGTGCAAAGAGGGGGGGGAGGGATCAGCCCCAGCATTTT.

V and J are TRBV20-1 and TRBJ2-7; 9 nucleotides match TRBD1. This CDR3 contains 13 residues. CDR1 and CDR2 (germline): DFQATT, SNEGSKA (reference sequence). Trimming removed 6 bases from V and 5 bases from J; junction bases left unmatched: 8. The CDR3 region is CSATGTGKDEQYF. The CDR3 nucleotides read TGCAGTGCAACCGGGACAGGGAAGGACGAGCAGTACTTC.

V and J are TRBV6-1 and TRBJ2-1; D is possibly TRBD2 (6 bases). Germline-derived CDR1 and CDR2 are MNHNS and SASEGT. The CDR3 has 16 residues. V shed 5 bases and J shed 2 bases, with 16 bases lying between them. The CDR3 loop is CASSPPGRDTYNEQFF. The CDR3 DNA is TGTGCCAGCAGTCCCCCAGGGCGGGATACCTACAATGAGCAGTTCTTC.

As to this clonotype: Being one base from a much bigger clone, this may be a read error. The chain carries TRBV5-4 and TRBJ2-2; D is uncertain. Germline V gene data show CDR1 as SGHNT and CDR2 as YYREEE (reference sequence). V shed 9 bases and J shed 0 bases, with 12 bases lying between them. This CDR3 contains 14 residues. CDR3 protein: CAISTDPNTGELFF. CDR3 DNA sequence: TGTGCCATCTCTACAGACCCGAACACCGGGGAGCTGTTTTTT.

This clonotype was detected only once. The rearrangement uses TRBV6-5 and TRBJ2-5; D possibly matches TRBD1 or TRBD2 (5 bases each). V was shortened by 2 bases and J by 5 bases, with 18 bases between the two germline ends. CDR1 MNHEY and CDR2 SVGAGI come from the germline V gene. This CDR3 spans 16 amino acids. CDR3 residues: CASSYNGARSRETQYF. The CDR3 DNA reads as TGTGCCAGCAGTTACAACGGGGCTAGATCGCGGGAGACCCAGTACTTC.

This clonotype has ten or more counts. The rearrangement joins TRBV5-1 to TRBJ2-7; 9 bases align to TRBD1. The CDR3 consists of 15 residues. V dropped 2 bases and J dropped 2; count of bases not matched to a gene: 5. Germline CDR1 reads SGHRS; CDR2 reads YFSETQ. Here the CDR3 DNA reads TGCGCCAGCAGCTTCGGACAGGGGCGGACCTACGAGCAGTACTTC. This codes for CASSFGQGRTYEQYF. The full variable domain, its missing parts supplied by reference TRBV5-1 and TRBJ2-7, is KAGVTQTPRYLIKTRGQQVTLSCSPISGHRSVSWYQQTPGQGLQFLFEYFSETQRNKGNFPGRFSGRQFSNSRSEMNVSTLELGDSALYLCASSFGQGRTYEQYFGPGTRLTVT.

The rearrangement links TRBV10-3 to TRBJ1-1; the D is unclear. V was clipped by 3 bases and J by 2 bases, with 19 bases between them. In germline, CDR1 is ENHRY, CDR2 SYGVKD. This CDR3 comprises 17 residues. The CDR3 nucleotides read TGTGCCATCAGTGAAGACAACCGGAGCAGATTAAACACTGAAGCTTTCTTT. It codes for CAISEDNRSRLNTEAFF.

V is TRBV2 and J is TRBJ1-5; the D gene is possibly TRBD1 (5 bases). V shed 7 bases and J shed 2 bases, with 12 bases lying between them. The CDR3 covers 14 residues. Germline V CDR1 and CDR2: SNHLY, FYNNEI. The CDR3 loop reads CASIKEQGNQPQHF. The CDR3 DNA reads as TGTGCCAGCATCAAGGAACAGGGCAATCAGCCCCAGCATTTT.